This is a list of T cell receptor beta chains from one sample in a study of blood T cells in healthy people across ages. From the 5' RACE reads, TCRdb called clonotypes with MiXCR, one entry per CDR3 protein. There are about 640,000 distinct CDR3 sequences in the sample; about 30% occur only once, and less than 20% lies in the top ten. Sequencing used blood. Every receptor here comes from a woman of 80 years or more in good health. Each CDR3 is given with its conserved first and last residue. The D gene is left open where the match is weak.

CDR3,V,D,J
CAISVVLAMDNEQFF,TRBV10-3,TRBD2,TRBJ2-1
CASMGRARTDTQYF,TRBV6-5,.,TRBJ2-3
CASSFVVWVTEAFF,TRBV12-1,.,TRBJ1-1
CSASQGTKNIQYF,TRBV20-1,.,TRBJ2-4
CASSTGLAGSTDTQYF,TRBV5-1,TRBD2,TRBJ2-3
CASREGALGAFF,TRBV6-1,TRBD1,TRBJ1-1
CSAISGTAYNEQFF,TRBV20-1,.,TRBJ2-1
CASRPTGVEKTQYF,TRBV12-3/TRBV12-4,TRBD1,TRBJ2-5
CASSSSGTTYNEQFF,TRBV5-1,.,TRBJ2-1
CASSPGQVPEKLFF,TRBV5-1,TRBD1,TRBJ1-4
CASSVANFPNTEAFF,TRBV9,.,TRBJ1-1
CSAMAGQGSTGELFF,TRBV20-1,TRBD1,TRBJ2-2
CAIRGQGADNEQFF,TRBV10-3,TRBD1,TRBJ2-1
CASSPELAGTDTQYF,TRBV9,TRBD2,TRBJ2-3
CSAGPDTQYF,TRBV29-1,.,TRBJ2-3
CASSRGQYQETQYF,TRBV7-9,.,TRBJ2-5
CASSLGAGTRTDTQYF,TRBV7-6,.,TRBJ2-3
CASSRIPPGQGSARRETQYF,TRBV3-1,TRBD1,TRBJ2-5
CSAAGLAGVNEQFF,TRBV20-1,TRBD2,TRBJ2-1
CASSRPNRGLDNEQFF,TRBV6-5,TRBD1,TRBJ2-1
CSAGFGQFETQYF,TRBV20-1,.,TRBJ2-5
CSAGDSPNQPQHF,TRBV29-1,TRBD1,TRBJ1-5
CASSASGTGLAGELFF,TRBV9,TRBD1,TRBJ2-2